The clone carrying this TCR beta chain has a count of ten or more. The antigen is unknown. Described time point: pre-sensitization, week 0. The treatment: therapeutic diphenylcyclopropenone sensitization with weekly scalp DPC. The library labeled individual cDNA molecules by adding unique molecular identifiers to them. Each CDR3 protein gets one entry after TCRdb re-called the RACE reads with MiXCR. The sample consists of tens of thousands of distinct CDR3 sequences, 6.5% to 8% of them appearing once. This record comes from a study of human T cells and chemical hapten exposure. On the study more broadly: Small pooled library volume differences mainly caused per-sample TCR yield variation.

CDR1 SGHTA and CDR2 FQGNSA come from the germline V gene. V lost 1 base to trimming and J lost 3 bases, with 10 bases between them. The CDR3 covers 14 residues. Whole-study results and caveats: With DPC sensitization, TCRs exceeding 1 in 1000 frequency showed no change. Alopecia in all donors means immunity may differ from healthy individuals.

This sequence was found in a woman between 45 and 60 years old with alopecia areata. Some clones in this sample may be carry-over from other donors' samples. Sample: whole blood, taken in connection with sensitization to the hapten diphenylcyclopropenone (DPC). The rearrangement joins TRBV7-2 to TRBJ2-7; D might be TRBD1 or TRBD2, each matching 5 bases. As DNA, the CDR3 is TGTGCCAGCAGCTTAGTTAGGGACGGCTACGAGCAGTACTTC. Translating it yields CASSLVRDGYEQYF.